The clone carrying this TCR beta chain was counted only a few times. Its antigen remains unknown. This entry is derived from a study of post-analysis software for immune sequencing data. Findings and limits, study-wide: TRBV5-6, TRBV5-1 and TRBV20-1 were among several TRBV segments more frequent in patients than controls.

V lost 6 bases, J lost 0 bases, and 12 bases lay in between. CDR3 length equals 15 residues. Germline V gives CDR1 MNHEY, CDR2 SVGEGT. TCR beta cDNA libraries had unique molecular identifiers. In TCRdb, the PCR reads were re-called with MiXCR into one record per CDR3 protein. The repertoire holds approximately 360,000 distinct CDR3 sequences, with 30% to 45% as singletons. Sequences were obtained from blood. The chain employs TRBV6-2 or TRBV6-3 and TRBJ2-4; D is possibly TRBD1 (6 bases). This receptor was identified in a girl aged 5 to 17 with multiple sclerosis. Here the CDR3 reads CASRPRTVAKNIQYF. The CDR3 DNA reads as TGTGCCAGCAGACCTCGGACAGTAGCCAAAAACATTCAGTACTTC.